One sample yielded the 18 T cell receptor beta chains listed below, sequenced in a study of T cell responses to AZD1222 COVID-19 vaccine. Some clones are missing from TCRdb's copy, which holds only in-frame ones; the method was immunoSEQ multiplex PCR. Of about 180,000 clones listed, just over 85% were seen once; the top ten hold approximately 0.49%. This sample comprised peripheral blood, obtained on day 0 of AZD1222 vaccination. The receptor source for this set is an adult in good health.

This clone was recorded once. This sequence joins TRBV28 and TRBJ1-2, with TRBD1 matching 7 bases. CDR1 and CDR2 (germline): MDHEN, SYDVKM. The CDR3 has 14 amino acids. Losses at the gene ends were 5 bases for V and 6 bases for J; bases not matched to a gene: 9. The CDR3 here is CASSLTDRRDGYTF. As DNA, the CDR3 is TGTGCCAGCAGTCTAACGGACAGGCGAGATGGCTACACCTTC.

The CDR3 region is CASSSPGQGPYEQYF. For the CDR3, the DNA is TGCGCCAGCTCTTCTCCGGGGCAGGGACCCTACGAGCAGTACTTC. This chain joins TRBV5-1 and TRBJ2-7; the D call may be TRBD1 or TRBD2 (5 bases each). V gave up 7 bases and J gave up 2 bases, with 19 bases separating them. Germline CDR1 reads SGHRS; CDR2 reads YFSETQ. The CDR3 runs to 15 residues.

V and J are TRBV19 and TRBJ1-5; TRBD1 aligns across 8 bases. The V and J ends lost 5 bases and 6 bases, in that order; junction bases with no gene match: 6. The germline V gene encodes CDR1 LNHDA and CDR2 SQIVND (reference sequence). The CDR3 is 14 residues long. CDR3 protein: CASSLRQGTQPQHF. As DNA, the CDR3 is TGTGCCAGTAGTCTGAGACAGGGGACTCAGCCCCAGCATTTT.

The V call is TRBV7-2, the J call TRBJ1-5; possible D gene TRBD1, 5 bases. Trimming left V 8 bases short and J 5 bases short, with 10 bases between. The V gene's germline CDR1 is SGHTA and CDR2 FQGNSA. The CDR3 contains 12 residues. CDR3 amino acids: CASAGQDQPQHF. The CDR3 DNA sequence: TGTGCCAGCGCGGGGCAGGATCAGCCCCAGCATTTT.

The chain is built from TRBV3-1 (or the pseudogene TRBV3-2) and TRBJ1-2, with no clear D. The germline V gene encodes CDR1 LGHDT and CDR2 YNNKEL (reference sequence). The V end was cut by 6 bases, the J end by 3 bases, with 8 bases between. The length of the CDR3 is 12 residues. CDR3: CASRDGYYGYTF. The DNA for the CDR3 is TGTGCCAGCAGGGACGGGTACTATGGCTACACCTTC.

The genes are TRBV27 and TRBJ2-7; perhaps TRBD2 as D (5 bases). The CDR3 has 14 residues. V was clipped by 2 bases and J by 3 bases, with 11 bases between them. The V gene's germline CDR1 is MNHEY and CDR2 SMNVEV (reference sequence). DNA of the CDR3: TGTGCCAGCAGTTTAGACGGGATTCTCTACGAGCAGTACTTC. Its translation: CASSLDGILYEQYF.

This clone was observed a handful of times. The chain joins TRBV6-1 to TRBJ2-3; TRBD2 matches 12 bases. CDR3 length: 15 amino acids. CDR1 is MNHNS and CDR2 is SASEGT in the germline V gene. J was trimmed by 4 bases and V by 2 bases; bases with no gene match: 1. The chain's CDR3 is CASSELAGGADTQYF. The CDR3 DNA is TGTGCCAGCAGTGAACTAGCGGGAGGGGCAGATACGCAGTATTTT.

V usage is TRBV5-1 and J usage is TRBJ1-6; possible D gene TRBD1, 5 bases. Germline CDR1 SGHRS, CDR2 YFSETQ. The ends were cut back, 0 bases at V and 4 bases at J, with 11 bases in the middle. There are 16 residues in the CDR3. The CDR3 region has the DNA TGCGCCAGCAGCTTGGCCGGGGCAGGGTATAATTCACCCCTCCACTTT. It codes for CASSLAGAGYNSPLHF.

CDR3 sequence reads: CASSVSGTDLDTIYF. DNA for the CDR3: TGTGCCAGCAGCGTATCCGGCACCGACCTGGACACCATATATTTT. V and J are TRBV9 and TRBJ1-3; D remains ambiguous. The CDR3 spans 15 residues. The V end was cut by 1 base, the J end by 8 bases, with 16 bases between. Germline V gene sequence: CDR1 SGDLS, CDR2 YYNGEE.

The gene calls are TRBV7-8 and TRBJ2-3; TRBD2 agrees at 7 bases. This CDR3 contains 15 residues. Trimming at V came to 5 bases and at J to 2 bases, leaving 7 bases not matched to a gene. CDR1 and CDR2 (germline): SGHVS, FQNEAQ. In nucleotides, the CDR3 is TGTGCCAGCAGCCCCAGCGGGGCCGACACAGATACGCAGTATTTT. It specifies CASSPSGADTDTQYF.

The chain employs TRBV28 and TRBJ2-3; 11 bases line up with TRBD2. From germline, CDR1 is MDHEN and CDR2 SYDVKM. This CDR3 has 15 amino acids. V trimming: 9 bases; J trimming: 2 bases; junction bases outside the gene matches: 7. As DNA, the CDR3 is TGTGCCAGTAGGAGACTAGCGGGGCCCACAGATACGCAGTATTTT. Residues: CASRRLAGPTDTQYF.

The rearrangement uses TRBV5-1 and TRBJ1-1, with 8 bases matching TRBD1. The V segment lost 1 base and the J segment 3 bases; nucleotides outside the gene matches: 2. This CDR3 region has 14 residues. The germline V gene encodes CDR1 SGHRS and CDR2 YFSETQ. DNA of the CDR3: TGCGCCAGCAGCTTGCAGGGGGCGGACACTGAAGCTTTCTTT. Translation: CASSLQGADTEAFF.

The chain uses TRBV7-2 and TRBJ1-5; D possibly corresponds to TRBD1 (5 bases). Germline V lookup: CDR1 SGHTA, CDR2 FQGNSA. The CDR3 runs 16 residues. The germline V and J ends were trimmed by 2 bases and 0 bases, with 11 bases remaining between them. In DNA, the CDR3 is TGTGCCAGCAGCTTATGGGGGGGAACTAGCAATCAGCCCCAGCATTTT. Translated, it gives CASSLWGGTSNQPQHF.

The chain recombines TRBV7-2 with TRBJ2-7; 9 positions match TRBD1. The V segment lost 4 bases and the J segment 2 bases; nucleotides outside the gene matches: 3. The CDR3 is 14 amino acids. Germline CDR1 and CDR2: SGHTA and FQGNSA. The chain's CDR3 is CASSSGTGPYEQYF. CDR3 bases: TGTGCCAGCAGCTCCGGGACAGGGCCCTACGAGCAGTACTTC.

This rearrangement joins TRBV11-1 to TRBJ1-2; 7 bases fit TRBD1. The CDR3 extends over 14 amino acids. V was pared by 0 bases and J by 8 bases, with 6 bases of the junction left unmatched. Germline CDR1 reads SGHAT; CDR2 reads FQDESV (reference sequence). This CDR3 is CASSLATGFGGYTF. The CDR3 bases are TGTGCCAGCAGCTTAGCGACAGGGTTTGGCGGCTACACCTTC.

The chain has TRBV19 and TRBJ2-7; D is undetermined. Looked up from germline, CDR1 is LNHDA and CDR2 is SQIVND (reference sequence). The CDR3 spans 11 residues. V lost 9 bases and J lost 4, with 10 bases in between. CDR3 in amino acids: CASASRYEQYF. CDR3 nucleotide sequence: TGTGCCAGCGCCTCTAGGTACGAGCAGTACTTC.

The chain has TRBV12-3 or TRBV12-4 and TRBJ1-1, with TRBD1 matching over 7 bases. The CDR3 is 11 residues long. Trimming removed 11 bases from V and 5 bases from J; junction bases left unmatched: 5. The CDR3 nucleotides read TGTGCCTCTCAGGGGGGGACTGAAGCTTTCTTT. It encodes CASQGGTEAFF.

The J gene is TRBJ2-7, the V gene TRBV5-6; no clear D. Germline-derived CDR1 and CDR2 are SGHDT and YYEEEE. CDR3 length equals 11 residues. V was pared by 4 bases and J by 5 bases, with 7 bases between. The CDR3: CASSKPDEQYF. Here the CDR3 DNA reads TGTGCCAGCAGCAAGCCGGACGAGCAGTACTTC. The full variable domain, its missing parts supplied by reference TRBV5-6 and TRBJ2-7, is DAGVTQSPTHLIKTRGQQVTLRCSPKSGHDTVSWYQQALGQGPQFIFQYYEEEERQRGNFPDRFSGHQFPNYSSELNVNALLLGDSALYLCASSKPDEQYFGPGTRLTVT.